This T cell receptor (beta chain) emerged from a study of shared clonotypes between healthy human individuals. In the study overall: Per donor, CD8 memory used one plate, CD8 naive used two, CD4 memory used three and CD4 naive used three.

CDR1 MNHNS and CDR2 SASEGT come from the germline V gene. With 3 bases removed from V and 6 bases from J, the gap between germline ends came to 6 bases. The CDR3 covers 13 residues. Study-wide points: Sharing across four donors was highest in naive CD4 (approximately 5%) and lowest in memory CD8 (roughly 0.4%).

Generated by immunoSEQ multiplex PCR, the TCRdb table keeps only in-frame clones and is missing some. This table has a few million clones, 85% to 95% appearing once. With respect to this clone: Its target is not known.

The specimen sequenced was naive CD4+ T cells sorted from blood. Stated subset: CD45RA+ positively selected. The chain employs TRBV6-1 and TRBJ1-6, with D possibly TRBD1 on 5 matching bases. The sequence derives from a man younger than 35 in good health. CDR3 sequence reads: CASSDRVNSPLHF. The CDR3 DNA sequence: TGTGCCAGCAGTGACAGGGTTAATTCACCCCTCCACTTT.